The 15 T cell receptor beta chains below come from one sample, sequenced in a study of blood T cell repertoires in COVID-19. Assay used: immunoSEQ multiplex PCR; TCRdb lists only in-frame clones, some missing. The profile covers about 160,000 clones, with about 85% appearing a single time and less than 3.5% taken by the ten largest. Sequenced: peripheral blood. These receptor sequences come from a human donor with acute or convalescent COVID-19. The donor label of this sample is uncertain.

The chain links TRBV5-5 to TRBJ1-5; 8 bases are a match to TRBD1. J was trimmed by 8 bases and V by 7 bases; bases with no gene match: 8. The CDR3 contains 13 residues. In germline, CDR1 is SGHKS, CDR2 YYEKEE (reference sequence). CDR3 DNA sequence: TGTGCCAGCGACAGGGGAGGAAACGAGCCCCAGCATTTT. It is translated as CASDRGGNEPQHF.

Only a few counts were recorded for this clone. The rearrangement uses TRBV15 and TRBJ1-5; tentative D call: TRBD1 (6 bases). Trimming stripped 0 bases from V and 7 bases from J, with 10 bases between. CDR3 size: 14 residues. CDR1 LNHNV and CDR2 YYDKDF come from the germline V gene (reference sequence). CDR3: CATSRDRGGQPQHF. CDR3 DNA: TGTGCCACCAGCAGAGACAGGGGTGGGCAGCCCCAGCATTTT.

This clone was recorded only once. The chain uses TRBV27 and TRBJ1-1; TRBD1 matches at 9 bases. With 2 bases clipped from V and 6 bases from J, the junction kept 7 bases outside the gene matches. The CDR3 contains 15 residues. CDR1 and CDR2 (germline): MNHEY, SMNVEV (reference sequence). DNA of the CDR3: TGTGCCAGCAGTTTAGTGGGTCGGGACAGGGCTGAAGCTTTCTTT. Protein: CASSLVGRDRAEAFF.

The chain recombines TRBV27 with TRBJ2-2; 9 bases match TRBD1. V gave up 6 bases and J gave up 4 bases; unmatched junction bases: 6. This CDR3 spans 15 amino acids. Germline V gives CDR1 MNHEY, CDR2 SMNVEV (reference sequence). The CDR3 spells CASSLTGGGTGELFF. The CDR3 DNA follows: TGTGCCAGCAGCCTTACAGGGGGCGGCACCGGGGAGCTGTTTTTT.

This chain uses TRBV30 with TRBJ2-7; no firm D call. V was trimmed by 0 bases and J by 3 bases, leaving 9 bases between them. Germline V CDR1 and CDR2: GTSNPN, SVGIG (reference sequence). CDR3 length equals 13 residues. The CDR3 sequence is CAWSVGSIYEQYF. The CDR3 DNA sequence: TGTGCCTGGAGTGTCGGTTCTATCTACGAGCAGTACTTC.

This clone has only one observation. The rearrangement links TRBV11-3 to TRBJ1-1; D possibly corresponds to TRBD1 (5 bases). V dropped 1 base and J dropped 3 bases, with 12 bases sitting between them. This CDR3 comprises 15 residues. Per the germline V gene, CDR1 is SGHNT and CDR2 is YENEEA. The chain's CDR3 is CASSLAAGLDTEAFF. For the CDR3, the DNA is TGTGCCAGCAGCTTAGCCGCGGGGCTGGACACTGAAGCTTTCTTT.

The gene calls are TRBV7-2 and TRBJ2-5, with 9 bases lining up with TRBD1. Germline CDR1 and CDR2: SGHTA and FQGNSA. CDR3 size: 17 residues. V shed 6 bases and J 5 bases; nucleotides not matched to a gene: 16. CDR3 sequence reads: CASSSDAGTGLGETQYF. CDR3 bases: TGTGCCAGCAGTTCCGACGCCGGGACAGGGTTAGGCGAGACCCAGTACTTC.

The CDR3 region has the DNA TGTGCCAGCAGCGTAGCTTGGGGGGAGGTGAACACCGGGGAGCTGTTTTTT. This encodes CASSVAWGEVNTGELFF. This chain links TRBV9 with TRBJ2-2; a weak D match, TRBD2 (6 bases). V was pared by 0 bases and J by 1 base, with 13 bases between. Looked up from germline, CDR1 is SGDLS and CDR2 is YYNGEE. CDR3 length equals 17 residues. Together with reference TRBV9 and TRBJ2-2, the CDR3 gives the full variable domain: DSGVTQTPKHLITATGQRVTLRCSPRSGDLSVYWYQQSLDQGLQFLIQYYNGEERAKGNILERFSAQQFPDLHSELNLSSLELGDSALYFCASSVAWGEVNTGELFFGEGSRLTVL.

This chain uses TRBV19 with TRBJ1-2; no clear D gene. Trimming stripped 3 bases from V and 7 bases from J, with 33 bases between. Germline V CDR1 and CDR2: LNHDA, SQIVND (reference sequence). The CDR3 sequence is 20 residues long. The CDR3 sequence: CASSMYGYPGPSNAMAGYTF. The DNA for the CDR3 is TGTGCCAGTAGTATGTATGGCTACCCGGGTCCCTCTAATGCTATGGCTGGCTACACCTTC.

The rearrangement uses TRBV6-2 or TRBV6-3 and TRBJ1-1; TRBD1 matches at 10 bases. The V gene's germline CDR1 is MNHEY and CDR2 SVGEGT. The trim removed 5 bases at V and 4 bases at J, leaving 7 bases unmatched. CDR3 length: 15 amino acids. This CDR3 reads CASSDRGRWGTEAFF. The CDR3 DNA is TGTGCCAGCAGTGACAGGGGGCGATGGGGCACTGAAGCTTTCTTT.

The gene calls are TRBV2 and TRBJ1-2, with D unresolved. The CDR3 sequence is 13 residues long. The V end was cut by 5 bases, the J end by 4 bases, with 11 bases between. Germline CDR1 is SNHLY and CDR2 is FYNNEI. In DNA form, the CDR3 reads TGTGCCAGCAGTACCGGCGGCCTCTATGGCTACACCTTC. Its protein product is CASSTGGLYGYTF.

This chain uses TRBV28 with TRBJ1-5; D not certain. Deletions cut 4 bases from V and 3 bases from J, with 7 bases between. Germline V gene lookup returns CDR1 MDHEN and CDR2 SYDVKM. This CDR3 contains 13 residues. In DNA form, the CDR3 reads TGTGCCAGCAGTTCCGGGGTCAATCAGCCCCAGCATTTT. It codes for CASSSGVNQPQHF.

This chain joins TRBV7-2 and TRBJ1-3, with 7 positions matching TRBD1. The trim removed 1 base at V and 4 bases at J, leaving 7 bases unmatched. The CDR3 contains 16 residues. CDR1 and CDR2 from the germline V gene are SGHTA and FQGNSA. The CDR3 coding sequence is TGTGCCAGCAGCTTAGAGGTGACAGGGACCGGAAACACCATATATTTT. Its protein product is CASSLEVTGTGNTIYF.

The rearrangement links TRBV7-9 to TRBJ1-6; D remains ambiguous. The CDR3 totals 12 residues. CDR1 and CDR2 from the germline V gene are SEHNR and FQNEAQ (reference sequence). The germline V and J ends were trimmed by 6 bases and 8 bases, with 8 bases remaining between them. The CDR3 bases are TGTGCCAGCAGAGCGGAAGATTCACCCCTCCACTTT. Protein: CASRAEDSPLHF.

The rearrangement links TRBV5-1 to TRBJ1-6; D is ambiguous. Germline assignment: CDR1 SGHRS and CDR2 YFSETQ. This CDR3 contains 15 residues. V was shortened by 7 bases and J by 8 bases, with 19 bases between the two germline ends. This CDR3 is CASQTSSLIDSPLHF. The CDR3 DNA follows: TGCGCCAGCCAAACTTCTTCTTTAATTGATTCACCCCTCCACTTT.